Given below is one T cell receptor beta chain in context. This clone was picked up one time. Its antigen target is currently unknown. Base quality data are lacking; no much larger clone is found one base away. This specimen belongs to a study of blood T cell repertoires in COVID-19 (dated by TCRdb to the early 2020s). For the study in its entirety: Samples from collaborators originated in the United States, Italy and Spain and spanned both the acute and convalescent phases of COVID-19. Where HLA class I and class II types were available, the types were taken from metadata supplied by the sample provider, not from assay-based typing. Samples were obtained from the ongoing ImmuneRACE study (first 160 participants) and from some 1,300 subjects provided by 6 global collaborators. The repertoires were made available in a free public database intended to serve as a resource for research on the immune response to SARS-CoV-2. The dataset comprised deeply sampled blood TCRbeta repertoires from subjects exposed to, actively infected with, or recovered from COVID-19. The prospective study material was composed of cDNA or gDNA derived from T cells, B-cell-depleted T cells, or PBMCs. Sample metadata almost always included a de-identified subject ID, COVID-19 status, age in years and sex. General findings and caveats noted by the study authors: The quantity of clinical and demographic metadata differed by source and by participant and was supplied without curation.

The immunoSEQ Assay, a bias-controlled multiplex PCR, was used to amplify TCRbeta CDR3 regions from genomic DNA. In the authors' own workflow: Within the assay, amplification of reference gene primers was used to estimate how many nucleated cells each sample contained. Sequence reads were collapsed and filtered to measure the absolute abundance of every unique TCRbeta CDR3 rearrangement. For each sample, productive Simpson clonality was calculated as the square root of Simpson's diversity index across productive rearrangements. The table comes from immuneACCESS by way of TCRdb, which keeps in-frame sequences with V and J called. Part of the clones is missing from these tables; in studies checked, under half for an unresolved V gene and the rest for unknown reasons. V and J calls and clone size are copied from that table; D and trimming were computed from the DNA. The sample has around 100,000 clones on record, about 74% of them singletons. The ten largest clones capture around 3.9% of the sample.

CDR1 and CDR2 are drawn from the germline V gene: SGDLS, YYNGEE. The germline V end is reduced by 4 bases and the J end by 1 base; junction bases left unmatched: 6. The CDR3, cysteine through phenylalanine, is 16 amino acids long. The entry retains the CDR3 DNA only, 48 bases that are in frame from base 1. At one collaborating source in Seattle, patients were enrolled during active infection and were followed longitudinally through the course of disease. Whole blood was collected in K2EDTA tubes by collaborating institutions according to the institutions' own protocols. For TCRbeta analysis, collaborators shipped samples as frozen whole blood, isolated PBMCs, or DNA extracted from either of those sample types.

The sequence is built from TRBV9 and TRBJ2-1; 9 bases in the middle match TRBD1. This TCR was sampled from a man between 65 and 80 years old with COVID-19, enrolled during active disease. Input material: peripheral blood. The CDR3 loop reads CASSSPGTGSYNEQFF. The DNA sequence follows: TGTGCCAGCAGCTCTCCCGGGACAGGGTCCTACAATGAGCAGTTCTTC.